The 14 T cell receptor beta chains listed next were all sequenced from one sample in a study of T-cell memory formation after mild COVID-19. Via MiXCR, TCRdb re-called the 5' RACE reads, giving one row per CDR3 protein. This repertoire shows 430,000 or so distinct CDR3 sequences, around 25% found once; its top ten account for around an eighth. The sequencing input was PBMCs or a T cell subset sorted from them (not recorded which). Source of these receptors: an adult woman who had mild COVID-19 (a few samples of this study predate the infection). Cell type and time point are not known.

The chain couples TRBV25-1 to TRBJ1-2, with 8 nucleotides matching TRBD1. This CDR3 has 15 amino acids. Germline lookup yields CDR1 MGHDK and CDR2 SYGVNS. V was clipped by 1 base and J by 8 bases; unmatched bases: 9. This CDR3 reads CASSEFGRGLGGYTF. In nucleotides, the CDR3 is TGTGCCAGCAGTGAATTCGGCAGGGGGCTCGGAGGCTACACCTTC.

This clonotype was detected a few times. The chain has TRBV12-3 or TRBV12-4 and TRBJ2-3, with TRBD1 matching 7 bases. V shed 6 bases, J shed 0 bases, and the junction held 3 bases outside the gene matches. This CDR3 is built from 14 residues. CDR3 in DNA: TGTGCCAGCAGGGACAGGCTTAGCACAGATACGCAGTATTTT. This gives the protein CASRDRLSTDTQYF.

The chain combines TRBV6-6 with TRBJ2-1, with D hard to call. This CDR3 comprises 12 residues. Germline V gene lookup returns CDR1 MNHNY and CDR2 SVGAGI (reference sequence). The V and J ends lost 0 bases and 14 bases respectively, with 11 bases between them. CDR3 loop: CASSYSKGEEFF. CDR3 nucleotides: TGTGCCAGCAGTTACTCGAAGGGCGAGGAGTTCTTC.

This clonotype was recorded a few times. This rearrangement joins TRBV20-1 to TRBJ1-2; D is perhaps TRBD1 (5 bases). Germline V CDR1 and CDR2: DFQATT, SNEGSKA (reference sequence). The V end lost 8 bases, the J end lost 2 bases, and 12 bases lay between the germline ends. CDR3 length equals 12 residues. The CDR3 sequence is CSHRLLNYGYTF. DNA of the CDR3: TGCAGTCACAGGCTTCTGAACTATGGCTACACCTTC.

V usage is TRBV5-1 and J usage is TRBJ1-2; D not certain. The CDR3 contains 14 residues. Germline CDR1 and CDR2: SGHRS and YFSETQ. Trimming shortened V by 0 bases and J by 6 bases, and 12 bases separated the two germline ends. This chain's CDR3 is CASSLAGAHHGYTF. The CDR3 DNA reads TGCGCCAGCAGCTTGGCCGGAGCCCACCATGGCTACACCTTC.

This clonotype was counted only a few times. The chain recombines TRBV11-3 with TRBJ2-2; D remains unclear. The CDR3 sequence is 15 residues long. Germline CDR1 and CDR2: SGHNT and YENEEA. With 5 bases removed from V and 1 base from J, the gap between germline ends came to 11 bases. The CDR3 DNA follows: TGTGCCAGCAGCACAAAACGGATGAACACCGGGGAGCTGTTTTTT. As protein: CASSTKRMNTGELFF.

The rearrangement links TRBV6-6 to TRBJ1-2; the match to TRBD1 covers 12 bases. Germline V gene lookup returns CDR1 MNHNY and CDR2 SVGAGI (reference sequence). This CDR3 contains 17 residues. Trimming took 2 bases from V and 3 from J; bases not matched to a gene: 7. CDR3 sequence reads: CASSYGDRGLPHYGYTF. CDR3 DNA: TGTGCCAGCAGTTACGGGGACAGGGGGCTCCCCCACTATGGCTACACCTTC.

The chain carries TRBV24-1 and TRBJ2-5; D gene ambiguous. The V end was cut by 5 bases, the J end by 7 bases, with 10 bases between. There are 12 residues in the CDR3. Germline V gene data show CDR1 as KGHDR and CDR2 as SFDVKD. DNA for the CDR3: TGTGCCACCAGTGCCCCACCCGGGACCCAGTACTTC. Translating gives CATSAPPGTQYF.

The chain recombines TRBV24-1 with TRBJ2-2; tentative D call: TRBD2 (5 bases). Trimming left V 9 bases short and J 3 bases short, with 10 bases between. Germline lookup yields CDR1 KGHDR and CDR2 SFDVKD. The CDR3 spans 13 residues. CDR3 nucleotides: TGTGCCACCGGCAAGGGAGACACCGGGGAGCTGTTTTTT. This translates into CATGKGDTGELFF.

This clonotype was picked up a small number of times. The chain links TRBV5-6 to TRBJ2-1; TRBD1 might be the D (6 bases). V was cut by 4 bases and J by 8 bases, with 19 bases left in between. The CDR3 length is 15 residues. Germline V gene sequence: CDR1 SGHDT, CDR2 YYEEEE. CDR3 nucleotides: TGTGCCAGCAGCCGATGGTACAGGGAAATGTATGAGCAGTTCTTC. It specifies CASSRWYREMYEQFF.

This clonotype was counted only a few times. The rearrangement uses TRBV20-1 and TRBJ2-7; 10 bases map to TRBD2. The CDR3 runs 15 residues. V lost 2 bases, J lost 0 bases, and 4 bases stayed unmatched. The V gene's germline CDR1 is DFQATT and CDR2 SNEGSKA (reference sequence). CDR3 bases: TGCAGTGCTAGATTTCCTAGCGGGGGCTCCTACGAGCAGTACTTC. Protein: CSARFPSGGSYEQYF.

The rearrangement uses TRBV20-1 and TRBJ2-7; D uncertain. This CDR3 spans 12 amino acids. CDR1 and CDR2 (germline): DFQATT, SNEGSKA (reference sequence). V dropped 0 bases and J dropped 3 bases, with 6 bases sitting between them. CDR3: CSARDLGYEQYF. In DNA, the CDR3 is TGCAGTGCTAGAGATCTTGGCTACGAGCAGTACTTC.

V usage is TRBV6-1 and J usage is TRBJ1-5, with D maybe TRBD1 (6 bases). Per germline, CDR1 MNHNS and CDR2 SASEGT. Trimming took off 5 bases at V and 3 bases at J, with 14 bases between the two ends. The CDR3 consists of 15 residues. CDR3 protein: CASSPNTGPNQPQHF. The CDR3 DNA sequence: TGTGCCAGCAGTCCCAATACAGGGCCCAATCAGCCCCAGCATTTT.

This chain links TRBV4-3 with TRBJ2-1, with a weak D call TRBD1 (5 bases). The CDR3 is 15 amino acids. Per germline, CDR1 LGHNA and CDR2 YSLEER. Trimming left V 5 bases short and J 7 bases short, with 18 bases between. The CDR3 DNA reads TGCGCCAGCAGCTATGGGGCTAGGATCGTAAATGAGCAGTTCTTC. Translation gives CASSYGARIVNEQFF.